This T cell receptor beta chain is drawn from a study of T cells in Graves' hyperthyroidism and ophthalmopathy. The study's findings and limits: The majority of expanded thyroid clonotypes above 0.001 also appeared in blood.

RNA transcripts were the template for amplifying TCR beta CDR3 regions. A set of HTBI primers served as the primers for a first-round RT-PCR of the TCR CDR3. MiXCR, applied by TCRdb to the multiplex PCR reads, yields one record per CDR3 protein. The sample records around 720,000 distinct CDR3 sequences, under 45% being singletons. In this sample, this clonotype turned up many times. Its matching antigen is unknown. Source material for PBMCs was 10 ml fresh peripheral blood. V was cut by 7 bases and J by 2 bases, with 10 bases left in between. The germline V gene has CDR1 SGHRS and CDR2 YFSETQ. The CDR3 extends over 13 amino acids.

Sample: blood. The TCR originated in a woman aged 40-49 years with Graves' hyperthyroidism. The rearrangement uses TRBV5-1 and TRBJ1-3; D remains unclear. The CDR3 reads CASAARTGNTIYF. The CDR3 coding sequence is TGCGCCAGCGCGGCCAGGACTGGAAACACCATATATTTT.